This TCR beta chain is from a study of CD8 T cells in Susac syndrome. It was with random hexamers that about 0.45 to 1 ug RNA was reverse transcribed. TCRdb reprocessed the immunoSEQ multiplex PCR reads with MiXCR, giving one entry per CDR3 protein. The sample holds roughly 140,000 distinct CDR3 sequences, over 95% seen once. J was trimmed by 4 bases and V by 2 bases; bases with no gene match: 12. The CDR3 loop spans 18 amino acids. The germline gives CDR1 MNHEY, CDR2 SMNVEV (reference sequence). The multiple sclerosis controls were treatment-naive patients with relapsing-remitting disease that was stable or active.

This clonotype was sampled from a human donor with multiple sclerosis. Sequencing was carried out using CD8+ T cells from PBMCs. The rearrangement joins TRBV27 to TRBJ2-3, with 10 bases identical to TRBD2. The CDR3, as DNA: TGTGCCAGCAGTTTAAGTTACGGCAGCGGGGGGGCTGCAGATACGCAGTATTTT. Protein sequence: CASSLSYGSGGAADTQYF.